This TCR beta chain was captured in a study of T-cell memory formation after mild COVID-19. TCRdb fed the 5' RACE reads into MiXCR, producing one record per CDR3 protein. The sample includes 300,000 to 350,000 distinct CDR3 sequences, about 13% of them seen just once. CDR3 length equals 13 residues. Trimming took 1 base from V and 7 from J, leaving 8 bases between them. Germline V lookup: CDR1 SGHTA, CDR2 FQGNSA. This clonotype was counted at least ten times. Sample: PBMCs or a T cell subset sorted from them (not recorded which). The TCR comes from a man younger than 35 who had mild COVID-19 (a few samples of this study predate the infection). Cell type and time point are not known. The chain combines TRBV7-2 with TRBJ2-1; D gene uncertain. CDR3 nucleotides: TGTGCCAGCAGCTTAGAGGCGGAAAATGAGCAGTTCTTC. Translating it yields CASSLEAENEQFF.